The 18 T cell receptor beta chains in this list originate from one sample, sequenced in a study of Graves' ophthalmopathy and Graves' hyperthyroidism. Transcripts of RNA were the source for amplifying TCR beta CDR3 regions. HTBI-primed RT-PCR formed the first round, and a multiplex PCR formed the second. TCRdb reprocessed the multiplex PCR reads via MiXCR and lists one record per CDR3 protein. The sample includes 1 million to 1.3 million distinct CDR3 sequences, about two fifths seen only once; the top ten take around 10%. The sample taken for sequencing was peripheral blood or thyroid tissue (not recorded which). These receptor sequences come from an adult man with Graves' hyperthyroidism.

This clonotype has a count of ten or more. The chain employs TRBV2 and TRBJ2-2, with D tentatively TRBD1 or TRBD2 (5 bases each). The V gene lost 7 bases and the J gene lost 2 bases, with 11 bases spanning the gap. Looked up from germline, CDR1 is SNHLY and CDR2 is FYNNEI. The CDR3 extends over 14 amino acids. The CDR3 reads CASIGRDNTGELFF. CDR3 DNA sequence: TGTGCCAGCATCGGACGGGACAACACCGGGGAGCTGTTTTTT.

The chain has TRBV10-3 and TRBJ2-7, with 7 bases fitting TRBD1. This CDR3 is 14 amino acids long. CDR1 and CDR2 (germline): ENHRY, SYGVKD. Germline trimming cut 10 bases from V and 3 bases from J; bases unmatched to any gene: 12. The CDR3 coding sequence is TGTGCCAGCACCACGGGGACAGCCATCTACGAGCAGTACTTC. Translation gives CASTTGTAIYEQYF.

The chain employs TRBV6-6 and TRBJ1-2; no clear D. Per germline, CDR1 MNHNY and CDR2 SVGAGI (reference sequence). The V end was cut by 2 bases, the J end by 4 bases, with 20 bases between. The CDR3 has 17 residues. The chain's CDR3 is CASSYGRNSPRAYGYTF. In DNA form, the CDR3 reads TGTGCCAGCAGTTACGGCAGAAACTCTCCGAGAGCCTATGGCTACACCTTC.

The chain is built from TRBV7-2 and TRBJ1-4, with 9 bases identical to TRBD1. The CDR3 length is 16 residues. The ends lost 4 bases at V and 7 bases at J; junction bases unmatched: 10. Germline V gene sequence: CDR1 SGHTA, CDR2 FQGNSA. The CDR3 here is CASSSWTGAGGEKLFF. CDR3 nucleotides: TGTGCCAGCAGCTCCTGGACAGGGGCTGGGGGTGAAAAACTGTTTTTT.

With respect to this clonotype: The conserved closing phenylalanine or tryptophan is absent in this CDR3, likely reflecting a read error. Because the CDR3's place on the DNA is in doubt, the DNA is left out and the CDR3 is given as listed by TCRdb. The J gene is TRBJ2-6, the V gene TRBV7-8. With termini counted, the CDR3 has 8 amino acids. Germline CDR1 and CDR2: SGHVS and FQNEAQ. The chain's CDR3 is CASSYRTS.

CDR3 region: CASRGGNTETQYF. Written as DNA, the CDR3 is TGTGCCAGCAGGGGGGGGAACACTGAGACCCAGTACTTC. The V and J genes are TRBV7-9 and TRBJ2-5; TRBD2 aligns across 7 bases. This CDR3 has 13 residues. CDR1 is SEHNR and CDR2 is FQNEAQ in the germline V gene (reference sequence). V dropped 6 bases and J dropped 5; count of bases not matched to a gene: 6.

This clonotype was counted between two and nine times. The chain carries TRBV2 and TRBJ1-2; the D gene is possibly TRBD1 (6 bases). V was trimmed by 1 base and J by 6 bases, leaving 6 bases between them. This CDR3 is 12 amino acids long. Germline CDR1 is SNHLY and CDR2 is FYNNEI. CDR3 nucleotide sequence: TGTGCCAGCAGTGAAGGGACAGATGGCTACACCTTC. It codes for CASSEGTDGYTF.

There are a few counts of this clonotype. The chain uses TRBV12-3 or TRBV12-4 and TRBJ1-3, with 8 bases aligning to TRBD1. The CDR3 has 16 amino acids. Trimming at V came to 5 bases and at J to 2 bases, leaving 8 bases not matched to a gene. The DNA of the CDR3 is TGTGCCAGCAGTCCTCGGCAGGGGGCGCCTGGAAACACCATATATTTT. Translating gives CASSPRQGAPGNTIYF.

This clonotype was seen ten or more times. The J gene is TRBJ2-5, the V gene TRBV6-1; TRBD1 aligns across 11 bases. This CDR3 region has 14 residues. V dropped 6 bases and J dropped 5; count of bases not matched to a gene: 5. Per germline, CDR1 MNHNS and CDR2 SASEGT. CDR3 DNA sequence: TGTGCCAGCAGACCGGACAGGGGGCTGGAGACCCAGTACTTC. Protein: CASRPDRGLETQYF.

In this sample, this clonotype turned up many times. The chain has TRBV11-2 and TRBJ2-7, with D hard to call. CDR1 and CDR2 from the germline V gene are SGHAT and FQNNGV. The CDR3 has 14 amino acids. Trimming took off 0 bases at V and 3 bases at J, with 9 bases between the two ends. Here the CDR3 reads CASSLEGQSYEQYF. The CDR3 DNA reads as TGTGCCAGCAGCTTAGAGGGCCAGAGCTACGAGCAGTACTTC. The variable domain in full, with the rest retrieved from reference TRBV11-2 and TRBJ2-7, is EAGVAQSPRYKIIEKRQSVAFWCNPISGHATLYWYQQILGQGPKLLIQFQNNGVVDDSQLPKDRFSAERLKGVDSTLKIQPAKLEDSAVYLCASSLEGQSYEQYFGPGTRLTVT.

The V gene is TRBV20-1, the J gene TRBJ2-1; TRBD2 matches at 13 bases. The CDR3 has 14 amino acids. Unmatched junction bases numbered 7, after V lost 5 bases and J lost 9 bases. The germline gives CDR1 DFQATT, CDR2 SNEGSKA (reference sequence). The CDR3 is CSAGGLAGVREQFF. In nucleotides, the CDR3 is TGCAGTGCTGGAGGACTAGCGGGAGTCCGTGAGCAGTTCTTC.

The V gene is TRBV2, the J gene TRBJ1-5, with 9 bases fitting TRBD1. Per germline, CDR1 SNHLY and CDR2 FYNNEI. CDR3 length equals 15 residues. V lost 5 bases and J lost 6; bases outside the gene matches: 8. As DNA, the CDR3 is TGTGCCAGCAGTCCGGGGACAGGGCGGGCTCAGCCCCAGCATTTT. Translating it yields CASSPGTGRAQPQHF.

This clonotype was counted ten times or more. The chain couples TRBV10-2 to TRBJ2-2; D unclear. V was trimmed by 3 bases and J by 0 bases, leaving 8 bases between them. The germline CDR1 and CDR2 sequences are WSHSY and SAAADI. This CDR3 is built from 15 residues. The CDR3 DNA reads as TGCGCCAGCAGTGATTGGCGGCCGAACACCGGGGAGCTGTTTTTT. As protein: CASSDWRPNTGELFF.

This clonotype was seen many times. The chain links TRBV7-9 to TRBJ2-7; D could derive from TRBD1 or TRBD2 (6 bases each). The germline gives CDR1 SEHNR, CDR2 FQNEAQ (reference sequence). The V and J ends lost 4 bases and 4 bases respectively, with 11 bases between them. CDR3 length equals 13 residues. The CDR3 DNA is TGTGCCAGCAGCTCCGGGGGCTGGTACGAGCAGTACTTC. Protein: CASSSGGWYEQYF. Full variable domain (missing parts from reference TRBV7-9 and TRBJ2-7): DTGVSQNPRHKITKRGQNVTFRCDPISEHNRLYWYRQTLGQGPEFLTYFQNEAQLEKSRLLSDRFSAERPKGSFSTLEIQRTEQGDSAMYLCASSSGGWYEQYFGPGTRLTVT.

This clonotype was observed a few times. The chain uses TRBV13 and TRBJ2-2; 10 positions agree with TRBD2. In germline, CDR1 is PRHDT, CDR2 FYEKMQ (reference sequence). The CDR3 is 17 amino acids. The V segment lost 5 bases and the J segment 2 bases; nucleotides outside the gene matches: 8. The CDR3 nucleotides read TGTGCCAGCAGCCTTCCTACTAGCGGGGTCAACACCGGGGAGCTGTTTTTT. Protein sequence: CASSLPTSGVNTGELFF.

The sample holds a few counts of this clonotype. This chain links TRBV11-2 with TRBJ1-5, with 9 bases lining up with TRBD1. V shed 5 bases, J shed 1 base, and the junction held 9 bases outside the gene matches. CDR1 is SGHAT, CDR2 FQNNGV, per germline. CDR3 length: 17 amino acids. This CDR3 is CASSAGQGVSSNQPQHF. DNA for the CDR3: TGTGCCAGCAGCGCGGGACAGGGAGTTAGCAGCAATCAGCCCCAGCATTTT.

The chain combines TRBV29-1 with TRBJ2-1; no reliable D call. Germline lookup yields CDR1 SQVTM and CDR2 ANQGSEA. The CDR3 spans 10 residues. V lost 4 bases, J lost 6 bases, and 4 bases lay in between. CDR3 DNA: TGCAGCGTTGGGCTCAATGAGCAGTTCTTC. Translated, it gives CSVGLNEQFF.

In the case of this clonotype: One junction end does not reproduce the germline sequence, and a read error may be involved. The genes are TRBV25-1 and TRBJ2-7; no firm D call. This CDR3 is 15 amino acids long. Germline CDR1 reads MGHDK; CDR2 reads SYGVNS. DNA for the CDR3: TGTGCCTGCAGTGCGGAGTGGCATGAAGACTACGAGCAGTACTTC. As protein: CACSAEWHEDYEQYF.